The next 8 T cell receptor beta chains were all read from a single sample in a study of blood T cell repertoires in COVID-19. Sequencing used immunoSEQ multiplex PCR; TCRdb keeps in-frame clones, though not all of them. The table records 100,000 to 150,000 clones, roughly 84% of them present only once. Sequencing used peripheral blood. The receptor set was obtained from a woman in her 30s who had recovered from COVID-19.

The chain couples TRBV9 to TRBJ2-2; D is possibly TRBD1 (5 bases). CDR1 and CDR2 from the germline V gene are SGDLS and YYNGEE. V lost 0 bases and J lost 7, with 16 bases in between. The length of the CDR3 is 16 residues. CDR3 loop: CASSVVGTGLVGELFF. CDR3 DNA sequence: TGTGCCAGCAGCGTAGTCGGAACAGGTCTGGTCGGGGAGCTGTTTTTT.

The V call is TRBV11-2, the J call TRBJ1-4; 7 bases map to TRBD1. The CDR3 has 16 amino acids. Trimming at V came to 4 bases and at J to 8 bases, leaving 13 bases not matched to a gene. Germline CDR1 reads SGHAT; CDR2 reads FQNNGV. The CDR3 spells CASSSTSDRVWEKLFF. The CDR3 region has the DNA TGTGCCAGCAGCTCAACGAGCGACAGGGTTTGGGAAAAACTGTTTTTT.

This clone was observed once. CDR3 sequence reads: CASSLGTGIEGGYTF. CDR3 nucleotides: TGTGCCAGCAGCCTTGGCACAGGGATCGAGGGTGGCTACACCTTC. The chain has TRBV7-2 and TRBJ1-2; the D gene is possibly TRBD1 (6 bases). The CDR3 spans 15 residues. Germline CDR1 is SGHTA and CDR2 is FQGNSA. The V end was cut by 5 bases, the J end by 7 bases, with 20 bases between.

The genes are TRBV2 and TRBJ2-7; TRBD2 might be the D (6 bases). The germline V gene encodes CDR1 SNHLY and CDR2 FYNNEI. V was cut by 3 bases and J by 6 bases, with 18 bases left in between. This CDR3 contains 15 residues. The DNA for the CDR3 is TGTGCCAGCAGTGACGATACTCAGGGACTCTCCGAGCAGTACTTC. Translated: CASSDDTQGLSEQYF. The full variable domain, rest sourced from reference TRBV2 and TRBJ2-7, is EPEVTQTPSHQVTQMGQEVILRCVPISNHLYFYWYRQILGQKVEFLVSFYNNEISEKSEIFDDQFSVERPDGSNFTLKIRSTKLEDSAMYFCASSDDTQGLSEQYFGPGTRLTVT.

CDR3 in amino acids: CASSQDSDSGSPETQYF. CDR3 coding DNA: TGTGCCAGCAGCCAAGATTCGGATAGCGGGAGCCCCGAGACCCAGTACTTC. The chain employs TRBV4-2 and TRBJ2-5, with TRBD2 identical over 9 bases. Germline V lookup: CDR1 LGHNA, CDR2 YNFKEQ. The CDR3 consists of 17 residues. J was trimmed by 5 bases and V by 0 bases; bases with no gene match: 10.

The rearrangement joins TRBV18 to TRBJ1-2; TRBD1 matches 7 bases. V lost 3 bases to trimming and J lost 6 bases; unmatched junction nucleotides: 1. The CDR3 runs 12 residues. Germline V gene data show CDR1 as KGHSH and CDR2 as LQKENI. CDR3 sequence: CASSPQGDGYTF. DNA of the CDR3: TGTGCCAGCTCACCGCAGGGGGATGGCTACACCTTC.

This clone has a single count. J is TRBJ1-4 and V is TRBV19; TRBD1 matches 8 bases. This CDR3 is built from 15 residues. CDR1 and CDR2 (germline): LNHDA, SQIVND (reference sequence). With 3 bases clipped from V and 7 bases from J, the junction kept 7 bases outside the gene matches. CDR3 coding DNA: TGTGCCAGTAGTATCCTGGACAGGGTGGCTGAAAAACTGTTTTTT. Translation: CASSILDRVAEKLFF.

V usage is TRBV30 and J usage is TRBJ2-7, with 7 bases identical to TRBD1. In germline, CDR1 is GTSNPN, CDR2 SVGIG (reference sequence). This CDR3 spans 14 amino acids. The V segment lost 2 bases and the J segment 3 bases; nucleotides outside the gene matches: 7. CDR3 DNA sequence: TGTGCCTGGAGTCCAATTCGACAGGGCTACGAGCAGTACTTC. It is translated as CAWSPIRQGYEQYF.